This TCR beta chain was sequenced during a study of blood T cell repertoires in COVID-19. In the study overall: The United States, Italy and Spain supplied acute and convalescent COVID-19 samples.

Sequencing used immunoSEQ multiplex PCR; TCRdb keeps in-frame clones, though not all of them. The data contain about 140,000 clones, 84% of them singletons. Germline CDR1 LGHDT, CDR2 YNNKEL (reference sequence). The CDR3 runs to 16 residues. Unmatched junction bases numbered 5, after V lost 0 bases and J lost 5 bases. The clonotype was recovered from a human donor in a cohort sampled during active COVID-19. Sequencing was performed on peripheral blood. The chain recombines TRBV3-1 (or the pseudogene TRBV3-2) with TRBJ2-2; TRBD1 matches 8 bases. The DNA for the CDR3 is TGTGCCAGCAGCCAAGATCAGGGGGCAAAGACCGGGGAGCTGTTTTTT. As protein: CASSQDQGAKTGELFF.